A selection of T cell receptor beta chains follows, all from one sample in a study of human T cells and chemical hapten exposure. MiXCR was run by TCRdb on the RACE reads, yielding one entry per CDR3 protein. The sample lists about 110,000 distinct CDR3 sequences; approximately 12% were seen once. Sequencing was performed on whole blood, taken in connection with sensitization to the hapten diphenylcyclopropenone (DPC). Receptor source: a woman aged 45-65 years with alopecia areata. Some clones in this sample may be carry-over from other donors' samples. The CDR3 runs from the conserved cysteine through the conserved F or W. A D gene is named only where the DNA matches it firmly. For some rows the clone size is stated as once, few or many, or as a class when expanded; others skip it.

v_call,d_call,j_call,clone_size,cdr3_aa,cdr3_nt
TRBV28,-,TRBJ1-5,many,CASTWGRGQPQHF,TGTGCCAGCACGTGGGGTCGGGGTCAGCCCCAGCATTTT
TRBV4-2,-,TRBJ2-5,many,CASSQVEGQETQYF,TGTGCCAGCAGCCAAGTTGAGGGTCAAGAGACCCAGTACTTC
TRBV18,-,TRBJ2-6,many,CASSPLPLIGAAGANVLTF,TGTGCCAGCTCACCATTGCCTTTGATCGGGGCGGCAGGGGCCAACGTCCTGACTTTC
TRBV28,-,TRBJ1-2,-,CASSLAGREGYTF,TGTGCCAGCAGTTTAGCGGGGAGGGAAGGCTACACCTTC
TRBV5-1,TRBD1,TRBJ2-6,few,CASSRRQGVGTSSGANVLTF,TGCGCCAGCAGCCGCCGACAGGGGGTAGGAACCAGCTCTGGGGCCAACGTCCTGACTTTC
TRBV12-3/TRBV12-4,-,TRBJ1-3,few,CASSLNAGNTIYF,TGTGCCAGCAGTTTAAATGCTGGAAACACCATATATTTT
TRBV5-1,TRBD2,TRBJ2-7,-,CASRPGLAGVEQYF,TGCGCCAGCCGACCGGGACTAGCGGGAGTCGAGCAGTACTTC
TRBV20-1,-,TRBJ1-1,-,CSARDRGPLTEAFF,TGCAGTGCTAGAGATCGGGGGCCCCTCACTGAAGCTTTCTTT
TRBV20-1,-,TRBJ1-5,-,CSAREGRQPQHF,TGCAGTGCTAGAGAGGGCCGTCAGCCCCAGCATTTT
TRBV6-5,-,TRBJ1-4,few,CASSYRGEWANEKLFF,TGTGCCAGCAGTTACCGCGGTGAATGGGCTAATGAAAAACTGTTTTTT
TRBV20-1,-,TRBJ2-1,many,CSARDFQGGEFYNEQFF,TGCAGTGCTAGAGATTTCCAGGGGGGGGAATTTTACAATGAGCAGTTCTTC
TRBV27,TRBD1,TRBJ1-6,many,CASSFRDRTSSYNSPLHF,TGTGCCAGCAGTTTCAGGGACAGGACCAGCTCCTATAATTCACCCCTCCACTTT
TRBV28,-,TRBJ1-2,-,CASRSGNYGYTF,TGTGCCAGCAGGAGCGGCAACTATGGCTACACCTTC
TRBV28,-,TRBJ1-1,-,CASSSYPREGSTEAFF,TGTGCCAGCAGTTCATACCCCAGAGAAGGGAGTACTGAAGCTTTCTTT
TRBV27,TRBD2,TRBJ2-7,-,CASSSRPGLAGVFEQYF,TGTGCCAGCAGTTCTAGGCCGGGACTAGCGGGGGTATTTGAGCAGTACTTC
TRBV7-2,-,TRBJ1-1,many,CASSLARRTEAFF,TGTGCCAGCAGCTTAGCGCGGAGGACTGAAGCTTTCTTT
TRBV20-1,-,TRBJ1-5,few,CSARWANSNQPQHF,TGCAGTGCTAGGTGGGCGAATAGCAATCAGCCCCAGCATTTT
TRBV7-9,-,TRBJ2-2,-,CASEGRTPGELFF,TGTGCCAGCGAGGGTCGGACTCCCGGGGAGCTGTTTTTT
TRBV6-2/TRBV6-3,TRBD2,TRBJ2-1,-,CASTPLAGALNEQFF,TGTGCCAGCACCCCTCTCGCGGGAGCTTTGAATGAGCAGTTCTTC
TRBV7-2,-,TRBJ1-4,few,CASSFTGWGEKLFF,TGTGCCAGCAGCTTTACAGGGTGGGGTGAAAAACTGTTTTTT
TRBV7-6,-,TRBJ2-7,few,CASSPGLNPLVSYEQYF,TGTGCCAGCAGCCCCGGACTCAACCCCCTTGTAAGCTACGAGCAGTACTTC
TRBV10-2,TRBD2,TRBJ2-3,-,CASRLAGRRDTQYF,TGCGCCAGCAGATTAGCGGGGCGGAGGGATACGCAGTATTTT
TRBV11-2,-,TRBJ2-2,-,CASTTLGLGFGELFF,TGTGCCAGCACCACCCTCGGGTTGGGCTTCGGGGAGCTGTTTTTT
TRBV12-3/TRBV12-4,TRBD1,TRBJ1-6,few,CASIRTGGNSPLHF,TGTGCCAGCATTAGGACAGGGGGGAATTCACCCCTCCACTTT
TRBV20-1,-,TRBJ2-7,-,CSASHLYEQYF,TGCAGTGCTAGTCATCTCTACGAGCAGTACTTC
TRBV7-6,-,TRBJ2-2,-,CASSRGIGLTGELFF,TGTGCCAGCAGCCGGGGAATTGGGCTCACCGGGGAGCTGTTTTTT
TRBV20-1,TRBD2,TRBJ2-3,few,CSARLAGGPLTDTQYF,TGCAGTGCTAGACTAGCGGGGGGACCTCTCACAGATACGCAGTATTTT
TRBV18,-,TRBJ1-5,-,CASSGSGQSSNQPQHF,TGTGCCAGCTCGGGATCAGGACAGTCAAGCAATCAGCCCCAGCATTTT
TRBV9,-,TRBJ1-5,-,CASSVGSEGNQPQHF,TGTGCCAGCAGCGTAGGGTCCGAGGGAAATCAGCCCCAGCATTTT
TRBV6-1,-,TRBJ1-5,-,CASSDLRGEPQHF,TGTGCCAGCAGTGACCTAAGGGGCGAGCCCCAGCATTTT
TRBV6-6,-,TRBJ1-2,-,CASSYSTNSNYGYTF,TGTGCCAGCAGTTACTCGACCAACAGTAACTATGGCTACACCTTC
TRBV7-2,-,TRBJ2-5,-,CASSLKRSVQETQYF,TGTGCCAGCAGCTTGAAGCGGAGCGTCCAAGAGACCCAGTACTTC
TRBV28,TRBD1,TRBJ2-5,-,CASSRDRTGQETQYF,TGTGCCAGCAGCCGCGATAGGACAGGCCAAGAGACCCAGTACTTC
TRBV5-1,-,TRBJ1-1,many,CASSPGRDTEAFF,TGCGCCAGCAGCCCTGGACGGGACACTGAAGCTTTCTTT
TRBV4-1,-,TRBJ2-2,few,CASSQEFTGDYPGELFF,TGCGCCAGCAGCCAAGAGTTTACGGGAGATTATCCCGGGGAGCTGTTTTTT
TRBV18,-,TRBJ2-1,many,CASSPAGTTYNEQFF,TGTGCCAGCTCACCAGCAGGAACCACCTACAATGAGCAGTTCTTC
TRBV7-9,-,TRBJ2-3,many,CASSENVNTQYF,TGTGCCAGCAGCGAAAACGTGAATACGCAGTATTTT
TRBV7-9,TRBD2,TRBJ2-2,-,CASSPSDLLAGGLGELFF,TGTGCCAGCAGCCCATCAGACCTACTAGCGGGAGGACTAGGGGAGCTGTTTTTT
TRBV28,TRBD2,TRBJ2-7,many,CASSFIRLADHSYEQYF,TGTGCCAGCAGTTTTATACGACTAGCGGATCACTCCTACGAGCAGTACTTC
TRBV28,-,TRBJ2-7,-,CASSPGARTGEQYF,TGTGCCAGCAGTCCCGGGGCCAGAACGGGCGAGCAGTACTTC
TRBV18,-,TRBJ1-2,-,CASSTQEGNYGYTF,TGTGCCAGCTCTACCCAGGAGGGGAACTATGGCTACACCTTC
TRBV12-3/TRBV12-4,-,TRBJ1-1,-,CASSLVYSEAFF,TGTGCCAGCAGTCTCGTGTACTCTGAAGCTTTCTTT
TRBV5-4,-,TRBJ2-2,-,CASAPQTRANGELFF,TGTGCCAGCGCACCCCAGACGAGGGCTAACGGGGAGCTGTTTTTT
TRBV29-1,TRBD2,TRBJ2-3,-,CSVFGLAGEGDTQYF,TGCAGCGTTTTCGGACTAGCGGGAGAAGGGGATACGCAGTATTTT
TRBV11-2,-,TRBJ2-7,few,CASSSDHSSYEQYF,TGTGCCAGCAGCTCGGACCATAGCTCCTACGAGCAGTACTTC